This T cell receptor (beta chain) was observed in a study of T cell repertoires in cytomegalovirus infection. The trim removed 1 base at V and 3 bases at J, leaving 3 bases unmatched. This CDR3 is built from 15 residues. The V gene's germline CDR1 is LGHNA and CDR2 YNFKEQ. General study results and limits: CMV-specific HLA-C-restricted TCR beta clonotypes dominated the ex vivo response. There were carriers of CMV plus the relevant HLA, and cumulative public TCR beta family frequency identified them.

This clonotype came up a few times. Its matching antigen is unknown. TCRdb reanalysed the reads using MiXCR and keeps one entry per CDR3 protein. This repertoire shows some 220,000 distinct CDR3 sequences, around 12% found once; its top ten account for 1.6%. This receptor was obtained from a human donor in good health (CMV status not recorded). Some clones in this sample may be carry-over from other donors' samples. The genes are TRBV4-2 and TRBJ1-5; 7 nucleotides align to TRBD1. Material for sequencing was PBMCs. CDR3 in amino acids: CASSQADRDNQPQHF. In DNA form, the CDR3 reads TGTGCCAGCAGCCAAGCTGACAGGGACAATCAGCCCCAGCATTTT.